The T cell receptor beta chain described here comes from a study of T cell responses to AZD1222 COVID-19 vaccine. Regarding the study as a whole: Among spike-specific TCRs, nearly half reportedly target unmutated variant regions. Along spike, vaccine-associated CD4 TCRs were found throughout, with dominance at 160-218 and 743-854.

Of note for this clone: Its specificity is not known.

The table came from immunoSEQ multiplex PCR; TCRdb's copy has only in-frame clones and leaves some out. The sample includes about 50,000 clones, 75% to 90% of them seen just once. Per the germline V gene, CDR1 is MDHEN and CDR2 is SYDVKM. The CDR3 covers 10 residues. V was cut by 3 bases and J by 4 bases, with 0 bases left in between. The sequence derives from an adult in good health. The chain employs TRBV28 and TRBJ1-1, with D unclear. This specimen consisted of peripheral blood, obtained on day 0 of MenACWY control vaccination. The CDR3 DNA reads TGTGCCAGCAGTTTCACTGAAGCTTTCTTT. This encodes CASSFTEAFF.